The clone carrying this T cell receptor beta chain was counted many times. What it binds is unknown. This entry is derived from a study of molecular identifiers for immune sequencing clone quantification. Whole-study results and caveats: Effector cells had over 99% of their molecules in clones above 20 RNA copies, while naive cells had under 1%.

The CDR3 loop spans 11 amino acids. Trimming pared 2 bases from V and 8 bases from J, leaving 7 bases between. Germline lookup yields CDR1 SGHRS and CDR2 YFSETQ. Each CDR3 protein is one row after TCRdb ran MiXCR on the PCR reads. Among about 640,000 distinct CDR3 sequences, less than 20% were seen once, and the ten largest hold 0.85%. The chain has TRBV5-1 and TRBJ1-1; no clear D. Sequences were obtained from naive CD8+ T cells from blood, with Jurkat cell RNA spiked in. The subset denotes: FACS-sorted CD8+CD4-CCR7+CD45RA+ naive T cells. The source of this sequence is a human donor in good health. Some libraries in this study had Jurkat cell RNA spiked in. The CDR3 DNA sequence: TGCGCCAGCAGCTTCGACGGCGAAGCTTTCTTT. It translates to CASSFDGEAFF.